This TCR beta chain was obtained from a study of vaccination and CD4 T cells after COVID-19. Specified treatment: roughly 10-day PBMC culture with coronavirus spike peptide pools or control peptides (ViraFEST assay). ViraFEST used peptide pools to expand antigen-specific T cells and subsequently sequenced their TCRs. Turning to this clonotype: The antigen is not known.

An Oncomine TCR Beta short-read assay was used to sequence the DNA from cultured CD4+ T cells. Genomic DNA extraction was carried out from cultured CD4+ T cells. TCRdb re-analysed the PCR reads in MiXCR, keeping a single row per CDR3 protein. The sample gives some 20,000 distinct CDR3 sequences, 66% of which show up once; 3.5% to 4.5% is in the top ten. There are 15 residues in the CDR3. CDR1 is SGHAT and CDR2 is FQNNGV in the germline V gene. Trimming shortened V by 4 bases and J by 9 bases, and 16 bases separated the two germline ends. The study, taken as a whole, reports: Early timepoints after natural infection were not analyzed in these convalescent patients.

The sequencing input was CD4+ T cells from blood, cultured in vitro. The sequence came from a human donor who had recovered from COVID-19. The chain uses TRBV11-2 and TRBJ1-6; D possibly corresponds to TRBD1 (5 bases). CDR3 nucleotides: TGTGCCAGCAGCTGGGGGGGTGATGGAGGTTCACCCCTCCACTTT. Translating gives CASSWGGDGGSPLHF.